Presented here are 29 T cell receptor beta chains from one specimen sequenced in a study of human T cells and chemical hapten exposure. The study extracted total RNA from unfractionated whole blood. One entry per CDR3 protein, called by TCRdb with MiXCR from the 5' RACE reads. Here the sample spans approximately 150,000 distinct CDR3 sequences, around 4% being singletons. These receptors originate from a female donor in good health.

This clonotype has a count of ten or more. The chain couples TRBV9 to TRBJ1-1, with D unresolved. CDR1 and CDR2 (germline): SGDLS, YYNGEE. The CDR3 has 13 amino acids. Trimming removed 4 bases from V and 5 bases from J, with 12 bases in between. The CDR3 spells CASSPRAQTEAFF. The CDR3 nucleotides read TGTGCCAGCAGCCCCCGAGCTCAAACTGAAGCTTTCTTT.

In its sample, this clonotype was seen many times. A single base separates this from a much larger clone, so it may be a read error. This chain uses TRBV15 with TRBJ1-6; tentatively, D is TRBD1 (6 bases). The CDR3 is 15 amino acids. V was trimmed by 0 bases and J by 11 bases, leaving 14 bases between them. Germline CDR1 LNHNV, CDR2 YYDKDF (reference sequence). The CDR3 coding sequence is TGTGCCACCAGCAGAGACCAGCAGGGGAATGCACCCCTCCACTTT. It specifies CATSRDQQGNAPLHF.

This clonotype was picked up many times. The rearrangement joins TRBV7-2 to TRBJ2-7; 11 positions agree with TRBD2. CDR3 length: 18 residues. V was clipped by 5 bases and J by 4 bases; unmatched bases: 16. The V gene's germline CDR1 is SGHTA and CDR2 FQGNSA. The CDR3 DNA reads TGTGCCAGCAGCAGAATAACCGCGGGACTAGCGGAACTATACGAGCAGTACTTC. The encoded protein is CASSRITAGLAELYEQYF.

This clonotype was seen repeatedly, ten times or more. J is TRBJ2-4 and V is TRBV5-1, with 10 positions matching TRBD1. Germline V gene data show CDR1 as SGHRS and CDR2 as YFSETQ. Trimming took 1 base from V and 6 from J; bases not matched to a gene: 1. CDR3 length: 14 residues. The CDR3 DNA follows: TGCGCCAGCAGCTTGAGACAGGGGGCAAACATTCAGTACTTC. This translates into CASSLRQGANIQYF.

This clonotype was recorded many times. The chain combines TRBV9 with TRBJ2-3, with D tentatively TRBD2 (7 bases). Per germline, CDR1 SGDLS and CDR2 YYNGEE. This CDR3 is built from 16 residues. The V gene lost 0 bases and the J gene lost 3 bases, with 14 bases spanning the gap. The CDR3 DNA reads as TGTGCCAGCAGCGTAGTTGGGGGGGCAGGGACAGATACGCAGTATTTT. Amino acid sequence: CASSVVGGAGTDTQYF.

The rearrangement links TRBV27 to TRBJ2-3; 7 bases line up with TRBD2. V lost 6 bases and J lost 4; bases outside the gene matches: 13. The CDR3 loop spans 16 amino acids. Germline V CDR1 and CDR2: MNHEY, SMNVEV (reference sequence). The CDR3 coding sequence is TGTGCCAGCAGCTCATTGAGGACCGCGGGGGCAGATACGCAGTATTTT. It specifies CASSSLRTAGADTQYF.

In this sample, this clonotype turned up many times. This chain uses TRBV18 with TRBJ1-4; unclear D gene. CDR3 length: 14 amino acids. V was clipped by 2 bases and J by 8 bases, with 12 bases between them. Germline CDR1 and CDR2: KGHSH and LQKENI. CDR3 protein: CASSPVGSGEKLFF. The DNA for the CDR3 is TGTGCCAGCTCACCAGTGGGGAGCGGCGAAAAACTGTTTTTT.

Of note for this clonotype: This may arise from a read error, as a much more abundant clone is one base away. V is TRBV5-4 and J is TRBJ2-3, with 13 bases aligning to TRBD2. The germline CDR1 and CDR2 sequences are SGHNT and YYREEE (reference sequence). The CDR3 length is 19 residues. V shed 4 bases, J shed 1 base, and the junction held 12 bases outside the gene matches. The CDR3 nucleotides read TGTGCCAGCAGCCTGCGTTGGACTAGCGGGGGACGGCGCACAGATACGCAGTATTTT. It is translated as CASSLRWTSGGRRTDTQYF. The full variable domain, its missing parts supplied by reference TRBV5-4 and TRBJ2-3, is ETGVTQSPTHLIKTRGQQVTLRCSSQSGHNTVSWYQQALGQGPQFIFQYYREEENGRGNFPPRFSGLQFPNYSSELNVNALELDDSALYLCASSLRWTSGGRRTDTQYFGPGTRLTVL.

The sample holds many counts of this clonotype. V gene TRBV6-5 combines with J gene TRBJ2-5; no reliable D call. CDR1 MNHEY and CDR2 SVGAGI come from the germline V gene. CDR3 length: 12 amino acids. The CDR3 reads CVSTGFQETQYF. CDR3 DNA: TGTGTCTCGACCGGGTTTCAAGAGACCCAGTACTTC.

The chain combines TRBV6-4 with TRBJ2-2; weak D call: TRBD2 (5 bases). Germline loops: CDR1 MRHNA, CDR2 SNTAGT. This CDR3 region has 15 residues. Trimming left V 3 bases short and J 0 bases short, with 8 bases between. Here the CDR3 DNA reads TGTGCCAGCAGTGAAGGGAGCGCGAACACCGGGGAGCTGTTTTTT. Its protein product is CASSEGSANTGELFF.

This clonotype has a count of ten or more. The CDR3 loop is CASSPVRGSGANVLTF. The CDR3 coding sequence is TGTGCCAGCTCACCGGTTAGAGGTTCTGGGGCCAACGTCCTGACTTTC. The chain uses TRBV18 and TRBJ2-6; D remains ambiguous. The CDR3 is made up of 16 amino acids. Germline-derived CDR1 and CDR2 are KGHSH and LQKENI. The ends were cut back, 3 bases at V and 1 base at J, with 10 bases in the middle.

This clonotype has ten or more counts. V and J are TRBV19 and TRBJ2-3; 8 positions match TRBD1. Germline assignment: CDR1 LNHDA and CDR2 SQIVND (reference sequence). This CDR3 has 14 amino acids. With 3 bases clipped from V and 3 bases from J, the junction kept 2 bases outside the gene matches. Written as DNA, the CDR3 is TGTGCCAGTAGTATCGACAGGGGAACAGATACGCAGTATTTT. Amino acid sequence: CASSIDRGTDTQYF.

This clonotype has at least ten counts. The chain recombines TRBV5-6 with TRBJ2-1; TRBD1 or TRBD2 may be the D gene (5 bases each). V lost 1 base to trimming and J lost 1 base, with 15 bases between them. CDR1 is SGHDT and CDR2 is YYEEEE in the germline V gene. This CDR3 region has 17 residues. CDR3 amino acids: CASSLPGLGGSYNEQFF. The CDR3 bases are TGTGCCAGCAGCTTGCCCGGCCTTGGGGGTTCCTACAATGAGCAGTTCTTC. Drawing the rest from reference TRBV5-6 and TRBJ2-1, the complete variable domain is DAGVTQSPTHLIKTRGQQVTLRCSPKSGHDTVSWYQQALGQGPQFIFQYYEEEERQRGNFPDRFSGHQFPNYSSELNVNALLLGDSALYLCASSLPGLGGSYNEQFFGPGTRLTVL.

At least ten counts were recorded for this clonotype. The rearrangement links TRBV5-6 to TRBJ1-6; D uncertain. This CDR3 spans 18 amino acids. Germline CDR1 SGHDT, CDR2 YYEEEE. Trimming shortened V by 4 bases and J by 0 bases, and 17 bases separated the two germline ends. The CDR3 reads CASSGGWTESSYNSPLHF. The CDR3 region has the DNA TGTGCCAGCAGCGGAGGCTGGACGGAGAGCTCCTATAATTCACCCCTCCACTTT.

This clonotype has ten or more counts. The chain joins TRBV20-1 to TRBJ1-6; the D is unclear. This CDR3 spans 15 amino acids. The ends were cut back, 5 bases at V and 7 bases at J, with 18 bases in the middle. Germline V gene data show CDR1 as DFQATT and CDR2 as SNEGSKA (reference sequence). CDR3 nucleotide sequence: TGCAGTGCTGAGGAGCGGACCCGATTCAATTCACCCCTCCACTTT. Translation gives CSAEERTRFNSPLHF.

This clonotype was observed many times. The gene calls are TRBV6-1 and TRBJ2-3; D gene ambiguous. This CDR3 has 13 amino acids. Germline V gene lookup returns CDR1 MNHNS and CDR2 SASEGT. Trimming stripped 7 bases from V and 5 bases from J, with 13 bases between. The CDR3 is CASMRTEGDTQYF. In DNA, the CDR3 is TGTGCCAGCATGCGGACCGAAGGAGATACGCAGTATTTT.

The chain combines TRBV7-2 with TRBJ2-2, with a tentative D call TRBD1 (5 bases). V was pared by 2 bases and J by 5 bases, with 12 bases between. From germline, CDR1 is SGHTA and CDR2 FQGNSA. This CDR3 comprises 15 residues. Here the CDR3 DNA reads TGTGCCAGCAGCTTAATAGGGGATGGGACCGGGGAGCTGTTTTTT. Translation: CASSLIGDGTGELFF.

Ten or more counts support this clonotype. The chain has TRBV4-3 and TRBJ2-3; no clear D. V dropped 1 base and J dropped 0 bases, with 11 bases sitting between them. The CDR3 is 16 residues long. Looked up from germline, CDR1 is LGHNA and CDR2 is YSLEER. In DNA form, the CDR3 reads TGCGCCAGCAGCCAAGGTGAAGGATTTAGCACAGATACGCAGTATTTT. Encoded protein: CASSQGEGFSTDTQYF.

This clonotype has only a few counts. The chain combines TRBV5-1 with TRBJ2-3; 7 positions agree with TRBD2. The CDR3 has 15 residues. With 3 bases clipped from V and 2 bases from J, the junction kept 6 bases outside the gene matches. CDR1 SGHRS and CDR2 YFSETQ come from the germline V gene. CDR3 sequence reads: CASSYGGGSTDTQYF. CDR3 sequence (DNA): TGCGCCAGCAGCTATGGCGGGGGATCCACAGATACGCAGTATTTT.

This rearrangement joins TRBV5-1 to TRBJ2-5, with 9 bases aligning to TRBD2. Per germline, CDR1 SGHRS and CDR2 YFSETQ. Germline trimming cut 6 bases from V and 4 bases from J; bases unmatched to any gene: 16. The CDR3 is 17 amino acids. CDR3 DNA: TGCGCCAGCAACGAAAAACTAGCGGGCCACAGCTTAGAGACCCAGTACTTC. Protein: CASNEKLAGHSLETQYF. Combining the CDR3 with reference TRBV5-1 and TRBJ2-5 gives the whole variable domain KAGVTQTPRYLIKTRGQQVTLSCSPISGHRSVSWYQQTPGQGLQFLFEYFSETQRNKGNFPGRFSGRQFSNSRSEMNVSTLELGDSALYLCASNEKLAGHSLETQYFGPGTRLLVL.

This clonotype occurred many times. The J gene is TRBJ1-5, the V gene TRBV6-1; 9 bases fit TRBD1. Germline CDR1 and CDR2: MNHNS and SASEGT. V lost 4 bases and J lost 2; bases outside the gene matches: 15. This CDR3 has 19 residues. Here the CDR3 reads CASSGAGQGAVWGNQPQHF. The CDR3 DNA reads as TGTGCCAGCAGTGGAGCGGGACAGGGCGCGGTTTGGGGCAATCAGCCCCAGCATTTT.

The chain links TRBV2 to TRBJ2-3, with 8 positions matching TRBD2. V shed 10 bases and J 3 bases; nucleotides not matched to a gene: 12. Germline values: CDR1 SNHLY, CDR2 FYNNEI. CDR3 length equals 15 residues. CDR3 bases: TGTGCCACCAGAGGGAGACTAGCGAGAACAGATACGCAGTATTTT. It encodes CATRGRLARTDTQYF. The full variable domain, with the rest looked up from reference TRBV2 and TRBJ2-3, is EPEVTQTPSHQVTQMGQEVILRCVPISNHLYFYWYRQILGQKVEFLVSFYNNEISEKSEIFDDQFSVERPDGSNFTLKIRSTKLEDSAMYFCATRGRLARTDTQYFGPGTRLTVL.

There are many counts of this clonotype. The CDR3: CASSLPRRGNDGPQHF. CDR3 in DNA: TGTGCCAGCAGCTTGCCCCGGAGGGGGAATGATGGGCCCCAGCATTTT. The rearrangement links TRBV7-6 to TRBJ1-5, with a weak D call TRBD1 (6 bases). The CDR3 extends over 16 amino acids. From germline, CDR1 is SGHVS and CDR2 FNYEAQ. V lost 3 bases and J 9 bases, leaving 21 bases between the germline ends.

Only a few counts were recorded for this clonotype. The CDR3 region is CASKFRDRVYTGELFF. Here the CDR3 DNA reads TGTGCCAGCAAATTCCGTGACAGGGTATACACCGGGGAGCTGTTTTTT. The chain joins TRBV27 to TRBJ2-2, with 7 nucleotides matching TRBD1. The V segment lost 7 bases and the J segment 3 bases; nucleotides outside the gene matches: 11. The germline V gene encodes CDR1 MNHEY and CDR2 SMNVEV (reference sequence). CDR3 size: 16 residues.

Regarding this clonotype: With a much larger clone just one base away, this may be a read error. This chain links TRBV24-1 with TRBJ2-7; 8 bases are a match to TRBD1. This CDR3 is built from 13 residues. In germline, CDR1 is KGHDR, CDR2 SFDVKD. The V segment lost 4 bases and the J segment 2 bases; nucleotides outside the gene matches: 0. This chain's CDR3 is CATSEDRAYEQYF. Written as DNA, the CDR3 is TGTGCCACCAGTGAGGACAGGGCCTACGAGCAGTACTTC.

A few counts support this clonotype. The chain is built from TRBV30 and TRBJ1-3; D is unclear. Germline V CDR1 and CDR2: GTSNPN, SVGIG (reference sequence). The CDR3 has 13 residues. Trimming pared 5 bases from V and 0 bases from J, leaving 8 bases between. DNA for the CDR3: TGTGCCTGGGGCCCAGGCTCTGGAAACACCATATATTTT. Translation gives CAWGPGSGNTIYF.

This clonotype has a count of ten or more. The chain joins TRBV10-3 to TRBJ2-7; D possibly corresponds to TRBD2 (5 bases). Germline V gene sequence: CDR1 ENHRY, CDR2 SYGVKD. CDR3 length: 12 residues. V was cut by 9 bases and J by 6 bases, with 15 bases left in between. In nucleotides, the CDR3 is TGTGCCATACAAGCCTACGCGGGCGAGCAGTACTTC. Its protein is CAIQAYAGEQYF.

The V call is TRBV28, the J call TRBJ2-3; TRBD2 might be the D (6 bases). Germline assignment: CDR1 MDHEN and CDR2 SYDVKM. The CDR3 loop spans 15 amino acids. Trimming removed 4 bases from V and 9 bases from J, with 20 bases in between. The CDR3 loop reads CASSSPMTRGWTQYF. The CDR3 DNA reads TGTGCCAGCAGTTCTCCTATGACTAGGGGTTGGACGCAGTATTTT.

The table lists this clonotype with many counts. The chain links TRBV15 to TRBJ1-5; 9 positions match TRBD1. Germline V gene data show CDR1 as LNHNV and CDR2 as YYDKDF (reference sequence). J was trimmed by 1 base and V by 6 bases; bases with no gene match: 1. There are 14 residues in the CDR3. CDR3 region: CATRGTGSNQPQHF. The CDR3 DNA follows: TGTGCCACCAGGGGGACAGGGAGCAATCAGCCCCAGCATTTT.